This entry lists 8 T cell receptor beta chains sequenced from one sample in a study of blood T cell repertoires in COVID-19. Using immunoSEQ multiplex PCR, the repertoire was profiled, and TCRdb retains in-frame clones only, with some absent. This sample yields under 300,000 clones, of which around 85% are seen a single time; around 3.3% belongs to the top ten. The source material was PBMCs or T cells enriched from blood (not recorded which). All receptors come from a woman between 35 and 50 years old with acute COVID-19.

This rearrangement joins TRBV2 to TRBJ2-7; D perhaps matches TRBD1 (6 bases). The CDR3 sequence is 14 residues long. V was pared by 11 bases and J by 0 bases, with 17 bases between. Germline CDR1 SNHLY, CDR2 FYNNEI. CDR3 nucleotides: TGTGCCGTACTCCCGGGACATTCCTCCTACGAGCAGTACTTC. Translation gives CAVLPGHSSYEQYF.

This rearrangement joins TRBV27 to TRBJ2-7, with a possible D match to TRBD1 (6 bases). There are 15 residues in the CDR3. V lost 5 bases to trimming and J lost 2 bases, with 16 bases between them. From germline, CDR1 is MNHEY and CDR2 SMNVEV (reference sequence). Written as DNA, the CDR3 is TGTGCCAGCAGTCTCCGACAGGAAAATCCCTACGAGCAGTACTTC. It codes for CASSLRQENPYEQYF.

The chain employs TRBV3-1 (or the pseudogene TRBV3-2) and TRBJ2-7; unclear D gene. Germline CDR1 LGHDT, CDR2 YNNKEL (reference sequence). Trimming cost V 1 base and J 6 bases, with 16 bases left between them. There are 15 residues in the CDR3. The CDR3 coding sequence is TGTGCCAGCAGCCAAGGTATCACCGAAGGCGGCGAGCAGTACTTC. As protein: CASSQGITEGGEQYF.

The rearrangement uses TRBV7-9 and TRBJ1-2, with 9 bases identical to TRBD1. The CDR3 consists of 13 residues. The V and J ends lost 5 bases and 6 bases, in that order; junction bases with no gene match: 4. From germline, CDR1 is SEHNR and CDR2 FQNEAQ (reference sequence). This chain's CDR3 is CASSPGTGNGYTF. The CDR3 DNA follows: TGTGCCAGCAGCCCCGGGACAGGGAATGGCTACACCTTC.

The genes are TRBV28 and TRBJ2-1; TRBD2 agrees at 7 bases. The CDR3 consists of 17 residues. V gave up 6 bases and J gave up 5 bases; unmatched junction bases: 16. Germline CDR1 reads MDHEN; CDR2 reads SYDVKM. The CDR3 bases are TGTGCCAGCAGCCGCAGCTCCCTTGGCGGGAGAGACAATGAGCAGTTCTTC. This translates into CASSRSSLGGRDNEQFF. The variable domain in full, completed from reference TRBV28 and TRBJ2-1, reads DVKVTQSSRYLVKRTGEKVFLECVQDMDHENMFWYRQDPGLGLRLIYFSYDVKMKEKGDIPEGYSVSREKKERFSLILESASTNQTSMYLCASSRSSLGGRDNEQFFGPGTRLTVL.

This clone was recorded many times. The CDR3 DNA follows: TGTGCCAGTAGGCTAGACGGTAGCAATCAGCCCCAGCATTTT. Translation: CASRLDGSNQPQHF. The J gene is TRBJ1-5, the V gene TRBV19; D not certain. The germline CDR1 and CDR2 sequences are LNHDA and SQIVND (reference sequence). V was shortened by 6 bases and J by 0 bases, with 9 bases between the two germline ends. CDR3 length: 14 residues.

This chain connects TRBV19 to TRBJ2-5; no clear D gene. Trimming removed 6 bases at V and 0 bases at J, with 8 bases between. Germline CDR1 reads LNHDA; CDR2 reads SQIVND (reference sequence). CDR3 length: 13 amino acids. The CDR3 nucleotides read TGTGCCAGTAGAGTGGGCAACCAAGAGACCCAGTACTTC. This gives the protein CASRVGNQETQYF.

A single count supports this clone. V gene TRBV12-3 or TRBV12-4 combines with J gene TRBJ1-2; 8 bases fit TRBD1. The CDR3 covers 13 residues. After removal of 6 bases from V and 5 bases from J, the junction contained 5 bases not matched to a gene. The CDR3 nucleotides read TGTGCCAGCAGCGACAGGGGAGGATATGGCTACACCTTC. Amino acids: CASSDRGGYGYTF.